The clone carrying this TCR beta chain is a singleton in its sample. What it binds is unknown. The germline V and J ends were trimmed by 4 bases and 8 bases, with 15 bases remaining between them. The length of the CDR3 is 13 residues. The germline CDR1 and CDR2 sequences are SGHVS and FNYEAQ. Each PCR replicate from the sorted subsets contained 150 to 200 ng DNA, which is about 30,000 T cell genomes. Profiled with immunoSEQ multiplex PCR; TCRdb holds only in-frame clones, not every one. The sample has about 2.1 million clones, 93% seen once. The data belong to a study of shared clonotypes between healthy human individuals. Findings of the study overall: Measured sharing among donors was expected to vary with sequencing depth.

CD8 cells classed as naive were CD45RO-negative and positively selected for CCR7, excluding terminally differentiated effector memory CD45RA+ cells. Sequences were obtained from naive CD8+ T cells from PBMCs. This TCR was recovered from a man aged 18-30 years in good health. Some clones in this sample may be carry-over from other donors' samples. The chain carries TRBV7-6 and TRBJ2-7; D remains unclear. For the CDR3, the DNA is TGTGCCAGCAGCTCCCCCCAATCCCTTAAGCAGTACTTC. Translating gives CASSSPQSLKQYF.